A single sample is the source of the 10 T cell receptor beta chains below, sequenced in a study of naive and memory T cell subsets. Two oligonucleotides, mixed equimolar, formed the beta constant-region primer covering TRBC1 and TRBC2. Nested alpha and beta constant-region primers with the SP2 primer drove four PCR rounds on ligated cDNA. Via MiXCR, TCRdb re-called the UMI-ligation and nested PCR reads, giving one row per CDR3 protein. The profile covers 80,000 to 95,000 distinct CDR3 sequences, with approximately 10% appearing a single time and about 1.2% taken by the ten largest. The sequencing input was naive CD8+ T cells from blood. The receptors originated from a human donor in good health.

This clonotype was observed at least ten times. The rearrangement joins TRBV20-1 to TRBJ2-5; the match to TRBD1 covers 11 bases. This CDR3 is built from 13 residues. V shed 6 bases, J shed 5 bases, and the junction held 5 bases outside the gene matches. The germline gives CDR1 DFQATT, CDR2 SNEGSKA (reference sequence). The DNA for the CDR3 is TGCAGTGCCCCGGGACAGGGGGTCGAGACCCAGTACTTC. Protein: CSAPGQGVETQYF.

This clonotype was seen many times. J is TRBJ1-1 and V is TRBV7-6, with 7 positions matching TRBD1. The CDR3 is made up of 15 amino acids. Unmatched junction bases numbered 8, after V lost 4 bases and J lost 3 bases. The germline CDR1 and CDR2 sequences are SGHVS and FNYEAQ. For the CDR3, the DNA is TGTGCCAGCAGCTCGCCGGGACAGCGATACACTGAAGCTTTCTTT. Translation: CASSSPGQRYTEAFF.

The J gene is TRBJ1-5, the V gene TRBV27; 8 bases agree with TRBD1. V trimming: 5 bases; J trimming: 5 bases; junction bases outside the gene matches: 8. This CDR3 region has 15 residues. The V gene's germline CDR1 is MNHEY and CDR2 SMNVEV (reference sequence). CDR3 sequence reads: CASSPLTGGDQPQHF. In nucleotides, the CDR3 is TGTGCCAGCAGTCCACTCACAGGGGGGGATCAGCCCCAGCATTTT.

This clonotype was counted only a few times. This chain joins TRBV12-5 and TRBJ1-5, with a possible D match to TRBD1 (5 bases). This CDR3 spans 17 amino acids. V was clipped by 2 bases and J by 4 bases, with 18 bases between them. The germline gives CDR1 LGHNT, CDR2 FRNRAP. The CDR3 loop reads CASGLSPLGTLNQPQHF. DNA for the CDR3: TGTGCTAGTGGTTTGTCACCGCTCGGGACTTTGAATCAGCCCCAGCATTTT. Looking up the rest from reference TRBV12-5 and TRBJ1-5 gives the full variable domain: DARVTQTPRHKVTEMGQEVTMRCQPILGHNTVFWYRQTMMQGLELLAYFRNRAPLDDSGMPKDRFSAEMPDATLATLKIQPSEPRDSAVYFCASGLSPLGTLNQPQHFGDGTRLSIL.

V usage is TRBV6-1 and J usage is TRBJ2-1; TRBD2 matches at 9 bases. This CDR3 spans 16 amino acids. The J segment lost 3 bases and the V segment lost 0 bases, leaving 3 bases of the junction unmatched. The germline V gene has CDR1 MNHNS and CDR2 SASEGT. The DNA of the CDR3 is TGTGCCAGCAGTGAAGCCCGGCGGGAGGGCTACAATGAGCAGTTCTTC. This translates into CASSEARREGYNEQFF.

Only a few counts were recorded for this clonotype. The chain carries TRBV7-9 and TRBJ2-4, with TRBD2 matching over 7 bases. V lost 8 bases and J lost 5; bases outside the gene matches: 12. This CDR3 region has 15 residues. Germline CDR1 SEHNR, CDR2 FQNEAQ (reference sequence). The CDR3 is CASRIWGGEENIQYF. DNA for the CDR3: TGTGCCAGCCGGATTTGGGGGGGGGAAGAAAACATTCAGTACTTC.

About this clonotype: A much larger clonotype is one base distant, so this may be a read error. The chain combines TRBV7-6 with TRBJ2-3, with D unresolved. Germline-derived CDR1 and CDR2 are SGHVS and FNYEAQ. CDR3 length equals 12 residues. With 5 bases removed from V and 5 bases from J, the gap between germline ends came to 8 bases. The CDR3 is CASSPRIDTQYF. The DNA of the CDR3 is TGTGCCAGCAGCCCCCGCATAGATACGCAGTATTTT.

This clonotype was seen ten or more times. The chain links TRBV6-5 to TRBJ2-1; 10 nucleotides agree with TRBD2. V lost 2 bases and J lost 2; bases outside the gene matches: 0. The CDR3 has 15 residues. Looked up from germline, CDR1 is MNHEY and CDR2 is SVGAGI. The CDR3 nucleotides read TGTGCCAGCAGTTACGGGACTAGCGCCTACAATGAGCAGTTCTTC. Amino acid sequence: CASSYGTSAYNEQFF.

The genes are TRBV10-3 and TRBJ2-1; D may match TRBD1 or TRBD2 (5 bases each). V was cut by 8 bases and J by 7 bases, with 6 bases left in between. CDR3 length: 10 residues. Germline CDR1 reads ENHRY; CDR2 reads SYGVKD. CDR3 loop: CAIGGNEQFF. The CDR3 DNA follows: TGTGCCATCGGGGGTAATGAGCAGTTCTTC.

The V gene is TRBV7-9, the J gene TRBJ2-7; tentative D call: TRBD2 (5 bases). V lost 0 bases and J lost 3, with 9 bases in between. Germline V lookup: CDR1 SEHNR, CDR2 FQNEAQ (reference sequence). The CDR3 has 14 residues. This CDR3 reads CASSLAGEDYEQYF. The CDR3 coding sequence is TGTGCCAGCAGCTTAGCGGGAGAGGACTACGAGCAGTACTTC.